This record covers a single T cell receptor beta chain. This sample was included in a study of blood T cell repertoires in COVID-19. About the study: Specimens from acute and convalescent COVID-19 originated in the United States, Italy and Spain. The analysed material was cDNA or gDNA that came from T cells, B-cell-depleted T cells, or PBMCs.

CDR3 length: 13 amino acids. The germline V gene has CDR1 SGHRS and CDR2 YFSETQ. J gave up 6 bases and V 4 bases, and 5 bases lay outside the gene matches. Authors' processing steps: Estimates of nucleated cell counts were drawn from the amplification of reference gene primers. The protocol was immunoSEQ multiplex PCR, while the TCRdb copy is restricted to in-frame clones and leaves out a portion. V, J and clone size were drawn from that table, and D and trimming were deduced from the DNA. The table records 200,000 or so clones, about four fifths of them present only once. The chain carries TRBV5-1 and TRBJ2-3, with 7 bases matching TRBD1. This TCR was sampled from an elderly woman with acute or convalescent COVID-19. Specimen: peripheral blood. This chain's CDR3 is CASSRQGRDTQYF. The CDR3 nucleotides are TGCGCCAGCAGCCGACAGGGTAGGGATACGCAGTATTTT. Using reference TRBV5-1 and TRBJ2-3 for the parts outside the CDR3, the full variable domain is KAGVTQTPRYLIKTRGQQVTLSCSPISGHRSVSWYQQTPGQGLQFLFEYFSETQRNKGNFPGRFSGRQFSNSRSEMNVSTLELGDSALYLCASSRQGRDTQYFGPGTRLTVL.